Each of the 13 T cell receptor beta chains below was sequenced from the same sample in a study of T cell responses to AZD1222 COVID-19 vaccine. Sequencing used immunoSEQ multiplex PCR; TCRdb keeps in-frame clones, though not all of them. Here the sample spans about 110,000 clones, about 92% being singletons. The material was peripheral blood, obtained on day 0 of MenACWY control vaccination. All receptors come from an adult in good health.

The chain links TRBV5-5 to TRBJ2-2, with TRBD2 identical over 9 bases. Trimming took 5 bases from V and 4 from J; bases not matched to a gene: 9. Germline assignment: CDR1 SGHKS and CDR2 YYEKEE (reference sequence). The CDR3 runs 16 residues. The CDR3 DNA reads as TGTGCCAGCAGTCCGTTTAAGCGGGGGGTCACCGGGGAGCTGTTTTTT. It is translated as CASSPFKRGVTGELFF. Using reference TRBV5-5 and TRBJ2-2 for the parts outside the CDR3, the full variable domain is DAGVTQSPTHLIKTRGQQVTLRCSPISGHKSVSWYQQVLGQGPQFIFQYYEKEERGRGNFPDRFSARQFPNYSSELNVNALLLGDSALYLCASSPFKRGVTGELFFGEGSRLTVL.

The chain recombines TRBV7-2 with TRBJ2-3, with TRBD2 matching 8 bases. CDR1 and CDR2 (germline): SGHTA, FQGNSA. This CDR3 has 15 amino acids. The V and J ends lost 10 bases and 4 bases, in that order; junction bases with no gene match: 13. The CDR3 bases are TGTGCCACCATACGACTCGCGGGGGGAGCAGATACGCAGTATTTT. Protein: CATIRLAGGADTQYF.

The chain uses TRBV12-3 or TRBV12-4 and TRBJ1-6, with 7 bases fitting TRBD1. Trimming took 8 bases from V and 8 from J; bases not matched to a gene: 6. The CDR3 has 13 residues. The CDR3 region is CASYRGGDSPLHF. The CDR3 nucleotides are TGTGCCAGCTACAGGGGAGGCGATTCACCCCTCCACTTT.

The chain couples TRBV7-8 to TRBJ1-5, with D perhaps TRBD1 (6 bases). Germline V gene sequence: CDR1 SGHVS, CDR2 FQNEAQ. The CDR3 totals 16 residues. V lost 5 bases and J 2 bases, leaving 16 bases between the germline ends. The CDR3 loop is CASSAPPQGGNQPQHF. CDR3 nucleotides: TGTGCCAGCAGCGCACCACCACAGGGCGGCAATCAGCCCCAGCATTTT.

The gene calls are TRBV7-2 and TRBJ1-3, with D perhaps matching TRBD1 (6 bases). The CDR3 sequence is 13 residues long. The germline gives CDR1 SGHTA, CDR2 FQGNSA. The V end was cut by 3 bases, the J end by 4 bases, with 7 bases between. CDR3 sequence: CASSFQGGNTIYF. In DNA, the CDR3 is TGTGCCAGCAGCTTCCAGGGGGGAAACACCATATATTTT.

The chain uses TRBV6-5 and TRBJ1-1, with D possibly being TRBD1 (6 bases). Trimming cost V 6 bases and J 2 bases, with 7 bases left between them. The CDR3 runs 12 residues. Germline V gives CDR1 MNHEY, CDR2 SVGAGI. The CDR3 nucleotides read TGTGCCAGCAGACAGGGCAACACTGAAGCTTTCTTT. This gives the protein CASRQGNTEAFF.

The V gene is TRBV11-2, the J gene TRBJ2-7; the D gene could be TRBD1 or TRBD2 (5 bases each). The germline CDR1 and CDR2 sequences are SGHAT and FQNNGV. V gave up 5 bases and J gave up 6 bases, with 20 bases separating them. The CDR3 is 15 residues long. The CDR3 DNA reads TGTGCCAGCAGCACCCGGCCAGGGTCGGGATCCGAGCAGTACTTC. It specifies CASSTRPGSGSEQYF.

This chain joins TRBV28 and TRBJ1-2, with 9 bases matching TRBD1. This CDR3 spans 13 amino acids. Germline-derived CDR1 and CDR2 are MDHEN and SYDVKM. The J segment lost 6 bases and the V segment lost 4 bases, leaving 3 bases of the junction unmatched. The CDR3, as DNA: TGTGCCAGCAGTTCGGGACAGGGTGATGGCTACACCTTC. Its protein product is CASSSGQGDGYTF.

This chain connects TRBV7-2 to TRBJ2-7; D gene ambiguous. V lost 5 bases and J 4 bases, leaving 15 bases between the germline ends. The CDR3 has 14 amino acids. Per germline, CDR1 SGHTA and CDR2 FQGNSA. This chain's CDR3 is CASSHLPPNYEQYF. CDR3 DNA sequence: TGTGCCAGCAGCCACCTACCCCCGAATTACGAGCAGTACTTC.

This clone came up a few times. The CDR3 DNA is TGTGCCTGGGGATACAGGGGCATTGTGCAGTACTTC. This codes for CAWGYRGIVQYF. The chain carries TRBV30 and TRBJ2-7; TRBD1 matches at 7 bases. Germline assignment: CDR1 GTSNPN and CDR2 SVGIG (reference sequence). J was trimmed by 9 bases and V by 5 bases; bases with no gene match: 10. There are 12 residues in the CDR3.

The chain employs TRBV4-3 and TRBJ1-1, with D uncertain. The V gene's germline CDR1 is LGHNA and CDR2 YSLEER. CDR3 length: 13 amino acids. The V end lost 0 bases, the J end lost 5 bases, and 7 bases lay between the germline ends. The CDR3 spells CASSQDGRTEAFF. The CDR3 nucleotides are TGCGCCAGCAGCCAAGATGGTAGGACTGAAGCTTTCTTT.

This chain uses TRBV5-1 with TRBJ1-5; D is unresolved. Germline V CDR1 and CDR2: SGHRS, YFSETQ. This CDR3 contains 14 residues. V shed 3 bases and J shed 1 base, with 8 bases lying between them. CDR3 protein: CASSSGESNQPQHF. CDR3 bases: TGCGCCAGCAGCTCTGGGGAAAGCAATCAGCCCCAGCATTTT.

V and J are TRBV7-9 and TRBJ2-5, with D perhaps TRBD2 (6 bases). V was pared by 1 base and J by 5 bases, with 17 bases between. This CDR3 has 16 residues. Germline CDR1 SEHNR, CDR2 FQNEAQ (reference sequence). The CDR3 loop reads CASSLVGPEGRETQYF. The CDR3, as DNA: TGTGCCAGCAGCTTAGTGGGCCCGGAGGGGAGGGAGACCCAGTACTTC.